The 20 T cell receptor beta chains given below trace back to one sample, sequenced in a study of shared clonotypes between healthy human individuals. Sequenced by immunoSEQ multiplex PCR; TCRdb stores in-frame clones only, minus some. The sample comprises millions of clones, about 92% of which are singletons, and over 1.5% rests with the top ten. CD45RO-negative, CCR7-positively selected cells formed the naive CD8 fraction, excluding terminally differentiated effector memory CD45RA+ cells. The sample taken for sequencing was naive CD8+ T cells from PBMCs. The receptors come from a man aged 18 to 29 in good health. Some clones in this sample may be carry-over from other donors' samples.

This clone was recorded only once. The chain carries TRBV27 and TRBJ2-2; TRBD2 matches at 8 bases. The J segment lost 4 bases and the V segment lost 8 bases, leaving 6 bases of the junction unmatched. The CDR3 is made up of 14 amino acids. From germline, CDR1 is MNHEY and CDR2 SMNVEV (reference sequence). DNA for the CDR3: TGTGCCAGCCGAGCGGGAGTTGGCACCGGGGAGCTGTTTTTT. This translates into CASRAGVGTGELFF.

The rearrangement uses TRBV6-5 and TRBJ1-2, with TRBD1 as a possible D gene (5 bases). This CDR3 comprises 14 residues. The V gene's germline CDR1 is MNHEY and CDR2 SVGAGI. Trimming left V 5 bases short and J 4 bases short, with 14 bases between. CDR3 sequence: CASSLPGAGYGYTF. The CDR3 nucleotides read TGTGCCAGCAGTCTCCCTGGGGCGGGCTATGGCTACACCTTC.

The chain uses TRBV15 and TRBJ1-1; D is undetermined. V lost 5 bases, J lost 5 bases, and 12 bases lay in between. The CDR3 is 13 amino acids. CDR1 and CDR2 from the germline V gene are LNHNV and YYDKDF (reference sequence). The CDR3 region has the DNA TGTGCCACCAGCCAACGGGAATCGACTGAAGCTTTCTTT. Amino acid sequence: CATSQRESTEAFF.

This sequence joins TRBV4-1 and TRBJ1-2; D is possibly TRBD1 (6 bases). V was shortened by 1 base and J by 5 bases, with 20 bases between the two germline ends. This CDR3 is built from 17 residues. The germline CDR1 and CDR2 sequences are MGHRA and YSYEKL. CDR3 DNA sequence: TGCGCCAGCAGCCAAGTCGAAGTAGACAGGAAAGTTTATGGCTACACCTTC. It codes for CASSQVEVDRKVYGYTF.

The chain couples TRBV19 to TRBJ1-2; tentatively, D is TRBD1 (6 bases). CDR1 and CDR2 (germline): LNHDA, SQIVND (reference sequence). This CDR3 is built from 17 residues. The germline V and J ends were trimmed by 1 base and 2 bases, with 17 bases remaining between them. The CDR3 region has the DNA TGTGCCAGTAGTATAGCCCCCATGGGGGCGAGGAACTATGGCTACACCTTC. Amino acids: CASSIAPMGARNYGYTF.

The chain joins TRBV19 to TRBJ1-1, with D perhaps matching TRBD1 (5 bases). The CDR3 extends over 17 amino acids. Germline V gene lookup returns CDR1 LNHDA and CDR2 SQIVND (reference sequence). Between the trimmed V and J ends, which lost 5 bases and 1 base, there was a span of 20 bases. The CDR3 DNA sequence: TGTGCCAGTAGTCCCCACCGGGACCTCAAGCGGAACACTGAAGCTTTCTTT. Its translation is CASSPHRDLKRNTEAFF.

A word on this clone: The same CDR3 arises from other DNA sequences in this sample as well. The V and J genes are TRBV7-9 and TRBJ2-7, with D unclear. CDR1 and CDR2 (germline): SEHNR, FQNEAQ (reference sequence). This CDR3 comprises 10 residues. V was trimmed by 5 bases and J by 5 bases, leaving 4 bases between them. CDR3 residues: CASSPDEQYF. CDR3 nucleotide sequence: TGTGCCAGCAGCCCGGACGAGCAGTACTTC.

This clone was recorded only once. This chain uses TRBV27 with TRBJ1-5; maybe TRBD1 (5 bases). CDR1 is MNHEY, CDR2 SMNVEV, per germline (reference sequence). V was cut by 2 bases and J by 0 bases, with 11 bases left in between. The CDR3 runs to 16 residues. The CDR3: CASSLGTQGSNQPQHF. The DNA of the CDR3 is TGTGCCAGCAGTTTAGGTACCCAGGGTAGCAATCAGCCCCAGCATTTT.

This clone showed up just a few times. As DNA, the CDR3 is TGTGCCAGCAGGACAGGGACAGGTTACACCTTC. This gives the protein CASRTGTGYTF. The chain links TRBV28 to TRBJ1-2, with 8 bases aligning to TRBD1. CDR1 is MDHEN, CDR2 SYDVKM, per germline. V shed 6 bases, J shed 11 bases, and the junction held 5 bases outside the gene matches. The CDR3 covers 11 residues.

The chain joins TRBV10-3 to TRBJ1-2, with TRBD1 identical over 9 bases. With V trimmed by 2 bases and J by 4 bases, 5 bases remained unmatched. The CDR3 spans 15 residues. CDR1 ENHRY and CDR2 SYGVKD come from the germline V gene. The CDR3 DNA reads as TGTGCCATCAGTGAGGGGGACAGGGCTTTCTATGGCTACACCTTC. This sequence encodes CAISEGDRAFYGYTF.

The chain carries TRBV27 and TRBJ2-6, with D possibly being TRBD1 (5 bases). The CDR3 is 15 amino acids. The germline V and J ends were trimmed by 2 bases and 2 bases, with 7 bases remaining between them. Germline V gene lookup returns CDR1 MNHEY and CDR2 SMNVEV (reference sequence). For the CDR3, the DNA is TGTGCCAGCAGTTTAGCCAGGGCTGGGGCCAACGTCCTGACTTTC. This encodes CASSLARAGANVLTF.

The V call is TRBV6-1, the J call TRBJ2-7; TRBD2 agrees at 9 bases. Germline values: CDR1 MNHNS, CDR2 SASEGT. The CDR3 loop spans 17 amino acids. Trimming cost V 1 base and J 2 bases; bases outside gene matches: 9. The CDR3 sequence: CASSEGSSTSGPYEQYF. The CDR3, as DNA: TGTGCCAGCAGTGAAGGTTCCTCGACTAGCGGACCCTACGAGCAGTACTTC.

The V gene is TRBV30, the J gene TRBJ2-4; perhaps D is TRBD1 or TRBD2 (5 bases each). Looked up from germline, CDR1 is GTSNPN and CDR2 is SVGIG (reference sequence). Trimming stripped 0 bases from V and 3 bases from J, with 9 bases between. This CDR3 is 14 amino acids long. CDR3 amino acids: CAWSVGAGKNIQYF. In nucleotides, the CDR3 is TGTGCCTGGAGTGTCGGGGCGGGCAAAAACATTCAGTACTTC.

CDR3 coding DNA: TGCGCCAGCAGCTTTTCTAGCGCGAGCTCCTACGAGCAGTACTTC. This sequence encodes CASSFSSASSYEQYF. The genes are TRBV5-1 and TRBJ2-7, with D possibly TRBD2 on 6 matching bases. Trimming took 2 bases from V and 0 from J, leaving 12 bases between them. In germline, CDR1 is SGHRS, CDR2 YFSETQ. The CDR3 spans 15 residues.

This clone was counted a few times. The rearrangement uses TRBV27 and TRBJ1-1, with D possibly TRBD1 on 6 matching bases. The CDR3 loop spans 13 amino acids. V was trimmed by 5 bases and J by 6 bases, leaving 13 bases between them. Germline loops: CDR1 MNHEY, CDR2 SMNVEV (reference sequence). The CDR3 nucleotides are TGTGCCAGCAGTCGTCAGGGGCCTTCTGAAGCTTTCTTT. Translated: CASSRQGPSEAFF.

Here the CDR3 reads CASSPGPQGNLKPQHF. CDR3 nucleotides: TGTGCCAGCAGCCCTGGGCCACAGGGTAATTTGAAGCCCCAGCATTTT. The chain recombines TRBV7-9 with TRBJ1-5; D is possibly TRBD1 (6 bases). The CDR3 spans 16 residues. Trimming took off 5 bases at V and 8 bases at J, with 22 bases between the two ends. Germline CDR1 and CDR2: SEHNR and FQNEAQ (reference sequence).

The chain employs TRBV28 and TRBJ1-2; perhaps TRBD1 as D (5 bases). Deletions cut 1 base from V and 4 bases from J, with 13 bases between. The germline gives CDR1 MDHEN, CDR2 SYDVKM. The length of the CDR3 is 15 residues. The DNA of the CDR3 is TGTGCCAGCAGTTTATCAGGGAGCGGTAGCTATGGCTACACCTTC. Translation gives CASSLSGSGSYGYTF.

The chain combines TRBV7-9 with TRBJ2-7; TRBD2 aligns across 10 bases. The CDR3 loop spans 16 amino acids. The V gene's germline CDR1 is SEHNR and CDR2 FQNEAQ (reference sequence). The V gene end was trimmed by 6 bases and the J gene end by 6 bases; junction bases not matched to a gene: 14. CDR3 in amino acids: CASSRLAGVNIGEQYF. The CDR3, as DNA: TGTGCCAGCAGTCGTCTAGCGGGAGTTAATATAGGCGAGCAGTACTTC.

The chain uses TRBV7-6 and TRBJ2-2; 8 bases align to TRBD1. There are 15 residues in the CDR3. Germline V gene sequence: CDR1 SGHVS, CDR2 FNYEAQ. J lost 7 bases, V lost 5 bases, and 9 bases had no gene match. CDR3 sequence (DNA): TGTGCCAGCAGCGTACGACAGGGGTTGATCGGGGAGCTGTTTTTT. Translating it yields CASSVRQGLIGELFF.

The rearrangement links TRBV11-2 to TRBJ2-3, with D uncertain. This CDR3 comprises 14 residues. CDR1 SGHAT and CDR2 FQNNGV come from the germline V gene. V dropped 5 bases and J dropped 3 bases, with 12 bases sitting between them. The CDR3 bases are TGTGCCAGCAGCACTCCCGGGTCGACAGATACGCAGTATTTT. It specifies CASSTPGSTDTQYF.